This T cell receptor (beta chain) was recorded in a study of blood T cell repertoires in COVID-19. Background on the study: COVID-19 samples from acute and convalescent phases originated in the United States, Italy and Spain. T cells, B-cell-depleted T cells, or PBMCs supplied cDNA or gDNA.

Sequenced by immunoSEQ multiplex PCR; TCRdb stores in-frame clones only, minus some. Of just over 300,000 clones in the sample, around 92% were seen once. Patients in Seattle were enrolled during active infection, then followed longitudinally. V was shortened by 6 bases and J by 0 bases, with 16 bases between the two germline ends. Per the germline V gene, CDR1 is ENHRY and CDR2 is SYGVKD. The CDR3 is made up of 16 amino acids. V usage is TRBV10-3 and J usage is TRBJ2-3; D gene unclear. This TCR derives from a woman aged 25-40 years with COVID-19, enrolled during active disease. Sequencing was done on a sample of peripheral blood. Here the CDR3 reads CAISPNVALSTDTQYF. CDR3 sequence (DNA): TGTGCCATCAGCCCAAATGTGGCTCTTAGCACAGATACGCAGTATTTT.